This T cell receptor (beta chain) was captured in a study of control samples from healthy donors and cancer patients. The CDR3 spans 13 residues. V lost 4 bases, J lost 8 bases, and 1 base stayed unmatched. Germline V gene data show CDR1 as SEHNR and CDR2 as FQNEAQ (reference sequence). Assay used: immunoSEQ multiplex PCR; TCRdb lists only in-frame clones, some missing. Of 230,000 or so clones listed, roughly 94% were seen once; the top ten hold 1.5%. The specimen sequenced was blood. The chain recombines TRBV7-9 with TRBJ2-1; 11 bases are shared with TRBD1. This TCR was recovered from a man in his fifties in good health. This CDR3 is CASSSDRGHEQFF. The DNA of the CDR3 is TGTGCCAGCAGCTCGGACAGGGGGCATGAGCAGTTCTTC.